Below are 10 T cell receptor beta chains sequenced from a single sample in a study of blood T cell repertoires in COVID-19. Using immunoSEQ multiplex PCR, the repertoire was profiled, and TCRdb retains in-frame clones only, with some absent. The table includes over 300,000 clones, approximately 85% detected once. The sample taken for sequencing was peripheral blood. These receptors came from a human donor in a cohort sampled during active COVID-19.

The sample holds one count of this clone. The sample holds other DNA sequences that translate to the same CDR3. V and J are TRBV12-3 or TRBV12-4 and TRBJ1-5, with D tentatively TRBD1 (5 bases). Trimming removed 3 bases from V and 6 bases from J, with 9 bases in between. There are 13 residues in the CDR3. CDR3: CASSLGGGQPQHF. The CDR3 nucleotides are TGTGCCAGCAGTTTGGGGGGGGGTCAGCCCCAGCATTTT.

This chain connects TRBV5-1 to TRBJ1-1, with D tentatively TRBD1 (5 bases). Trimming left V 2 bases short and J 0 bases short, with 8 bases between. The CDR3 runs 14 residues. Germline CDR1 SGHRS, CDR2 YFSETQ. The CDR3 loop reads CASSLPGLNTEAFF. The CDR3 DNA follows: TGCGCCAGCAGCTTACCAGGGTTGAACACTGAAGCTTTCTTT.

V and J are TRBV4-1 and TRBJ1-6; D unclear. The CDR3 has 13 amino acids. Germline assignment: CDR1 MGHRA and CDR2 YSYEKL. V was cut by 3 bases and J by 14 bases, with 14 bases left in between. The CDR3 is CASSQNYRETLHF. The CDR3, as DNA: TGCGCCAGCAGCCAGAACTATAGAGAGACCCTCCACTTT.

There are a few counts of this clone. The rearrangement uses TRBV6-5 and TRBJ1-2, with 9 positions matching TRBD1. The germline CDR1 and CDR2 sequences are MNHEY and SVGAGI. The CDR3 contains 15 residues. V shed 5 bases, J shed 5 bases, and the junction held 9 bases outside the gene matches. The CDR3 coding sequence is TGTGCCAGCAGTACTCACCTGACAGGGGGGTATGGCTACACCTTC. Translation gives CASSTHLTGGYGYTF.

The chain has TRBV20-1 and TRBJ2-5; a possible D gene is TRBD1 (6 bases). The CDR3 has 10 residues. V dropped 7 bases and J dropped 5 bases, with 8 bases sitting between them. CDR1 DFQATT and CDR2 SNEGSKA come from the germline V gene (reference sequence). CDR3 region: CSVRGETQYF. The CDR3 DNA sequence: TGCAGTGTAAGGGGGGAGACCCAGTACTTC.

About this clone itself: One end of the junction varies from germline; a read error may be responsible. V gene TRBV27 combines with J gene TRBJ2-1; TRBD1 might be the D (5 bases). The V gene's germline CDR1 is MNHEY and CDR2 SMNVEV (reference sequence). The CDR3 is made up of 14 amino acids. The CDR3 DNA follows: TGTGCCAGCAGTGACCGGACATCCTACGATGAGCAGTTCTTC. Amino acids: CASSDRTSYDEQFF.

The CDR3 DNA follows: TGTGCCACCAGCCGACAGGGGGCGCAGTATGGCTACACCTTC. The encoded protein is CATSRQGAQYGYTF. The chain has TRBV15 and TRBJ1-2; 10 nucleotides match TRBD1. Germline V gene lookup returns CDR1 LNHNV and CDR2 YYDKDF (reference sequence). The CDR3 covers 14 residues. V dropped 5 bases and J dropped 5; count of bases not matched to a gene: 5.

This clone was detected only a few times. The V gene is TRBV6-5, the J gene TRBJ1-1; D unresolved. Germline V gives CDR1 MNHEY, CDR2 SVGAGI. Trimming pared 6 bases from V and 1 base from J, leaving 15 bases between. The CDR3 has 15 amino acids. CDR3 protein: CASRYKGGGNTEAFF. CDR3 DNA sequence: TGTGCCAGCAGGTACAAGGGCGGAGGGAACACTGAAGCTTTCTTT.

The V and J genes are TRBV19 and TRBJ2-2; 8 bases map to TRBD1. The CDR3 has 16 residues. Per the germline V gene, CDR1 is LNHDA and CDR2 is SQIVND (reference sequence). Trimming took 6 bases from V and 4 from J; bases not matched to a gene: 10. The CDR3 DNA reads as TGTGCCAGTAGGATCCAGGGACAGGTGGGCACCGGGGAGCTGTTTTTT. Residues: CASRIQGQVGTGELFF.

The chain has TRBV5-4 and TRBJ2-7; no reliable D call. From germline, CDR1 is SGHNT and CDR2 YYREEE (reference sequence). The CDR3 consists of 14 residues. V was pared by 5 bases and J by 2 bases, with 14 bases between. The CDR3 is CASSGRDKPYEQYF. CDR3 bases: TGTGCCAGCAGTGGCCGCGACAAACCCTACGAGCAGTACTTC.